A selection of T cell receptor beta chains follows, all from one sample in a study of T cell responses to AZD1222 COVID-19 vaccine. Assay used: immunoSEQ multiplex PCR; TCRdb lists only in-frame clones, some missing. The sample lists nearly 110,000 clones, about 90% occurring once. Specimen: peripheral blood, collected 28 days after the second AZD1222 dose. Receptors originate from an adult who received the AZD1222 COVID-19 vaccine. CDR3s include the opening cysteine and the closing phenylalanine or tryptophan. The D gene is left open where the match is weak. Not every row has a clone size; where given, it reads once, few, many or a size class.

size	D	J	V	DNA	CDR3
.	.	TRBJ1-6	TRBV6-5	TGTGCCAGCAGTTACGAAAGGCCCACCTATTCACCCCTCCACTTT	CASSYERPTYSPLHF
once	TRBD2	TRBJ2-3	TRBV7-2	TGTGCCAGCAGATGGACTAGCGGGGGAACTACAGATACGCAGTATTTT	CASRWTSGGTTDTQYF
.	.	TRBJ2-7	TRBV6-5	TGTGCCAGCAGAGACCCGACGGCTACCTACGAGCAGTACTTC	CASRDPTATYEQYF
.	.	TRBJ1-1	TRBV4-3	TGCGCCAGCAGCCAAGAGGAAGGGAGTAACACTGAAGCTTTCTTT	CASSQEEGSNTEAFF
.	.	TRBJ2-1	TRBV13	TGTGCCAGCAGCTTAGGCTCGGCGAGGGGGTTCTTC	CASSLGSARGFF
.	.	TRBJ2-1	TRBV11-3	TGTGCCAGCAGCCCCCCCGGCCTAGAAGGCAATGAGCAGTTCTTC	CASSPPGLEGNEQFF
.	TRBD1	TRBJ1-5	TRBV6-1	TGTGCCAGCAGTGGGACAGGGGGCCTTTGGAATCAGCCCCAGCATTTT	CASSGTGGLWNQPQHF
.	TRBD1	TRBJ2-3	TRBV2	TGTGCCAGCAGCCCCGGGACAGGGAGCACAGATACGCAGTATTTT	CASSPGTGSTDTQYF
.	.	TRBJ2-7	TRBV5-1	TGCGCCAGCACTCAGGGTTCGGAGGGGTACGAGCAGTACTTC	CASTQGSEGYEQYF
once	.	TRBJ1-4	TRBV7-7	TGTGCTAGCAGCCTGGGAACCGGTGCTGGTGAAAAACTGTTTTTT	CASSLGTGAGEKLFF
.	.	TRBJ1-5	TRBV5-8	TGTGCCAGCAGCTTGGGGTCGAGAACAGCCTATAGCAATCAGCCCCAGCATTTT	CASSLGSRTAYSNQPQHF
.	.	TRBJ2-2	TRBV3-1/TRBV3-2	TGTGCCAGCAGCCAAGACGGGCCCTACACCGGGGAGCTGTTTTTT	CASSQDGPYTGELFF
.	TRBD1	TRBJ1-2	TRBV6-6	TGTGCCAGCAGTTACTCGTCAGGGGGCTATGGCTACACCTTC	CASSYSSGGYGYTF
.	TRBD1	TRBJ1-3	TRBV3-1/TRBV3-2	TGTGCCAGCAGCCAAGACCTTCTTGAGGGGGCCGGCGGAAACACCATATATTTT	CASSQDLLEGAGGNTIYF
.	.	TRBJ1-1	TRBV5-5	TGTGCCAGCAGCTGGCAGGGGTTGGGCACTGAAGCTTTCTTT	CASSWQGLGTEAFF
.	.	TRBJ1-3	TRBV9	TGTGCCAGCAGCGTAGCAACGGGGGAGGCTGGAAACACCATATATTTT	CASSVATGEAGNTIYF
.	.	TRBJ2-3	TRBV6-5	TGTGCCCAGAAAGACCCTAGCACAGATACGCAGTATTTT	CAQKDPSTDTQYF